Shown below are 27 T cell receptor beta chains from a single sample sequenced in a study of spatial heterogeneity in lung cancer. The time point here: blood at routine non-recurrence follow-up after resection. The study sequenced unsorted whole RNA from tumor, nontumor lung or frozen PBMC. Via MiXCR, TCRdb re-called the 5' RACE reads, giving one row per CDR3 protein. Of 25,000 or so distinct CDR3 sequences listed, 5% to 6.5% were seen once; the top ten hold around 23%. This specimen was PBMCs, taken at follow-up. Receptors originate from a male donor with early-stage non-small cell lung cancer.

Only a few counts were recorded for this clonotype. V and J are TRBV6-6 and TRBJ1-5, with D possibly being TRBD1 (5 bases). Trimming took off 2 bases at V and 6 bases at J, with 11 bases between the two ends. From germline, CDR1 is MNHNY and CDR2 SVGAGI (reference sequence). This CDR3 is 14 amino acids long. The CDR3 is CASSYGAGSQPQHF. The DNA for the CDR3 is TGTGCCAGCAGTTACGGGGCAGGGAGTCAGCCCCAGCATTTT.

This clonotype was detected ten times or more. In DNA, the CDR3 is TGTGCCAGCAGTTACTCCTACCCCTTAGACGCGGGGGCCTCCTACGAGCAGTACTTC. Its protein is CASSYSYPLDAGASYEQYF. V gene TRBV6-5 combines with J gene TRBJ2-7; tentatively, D is TRBD2 (7 bases). Germline CDR1 is MNHEY and CDR2 is SVGAGI. The CDR3 is 19 residues long. Trimming removed 0 bases at V and 0 bases at J, with 21 bases between.

The V gene is TRBV12-3 or TRBV12-4, the J gene TRBJ1-1, with D maybe TRBD1 (5 bases). The CDR3 spans 14 residues. V was pared by 4 bases and J by 5 bases, with 14 bases between. CDR3 in DNA: TGTGCCAGCAGTTCCCAGGGTGTGAGGACTGAAGCTTTCTTT. Translation gives CASSSQGVRTEAFF.

On this clonotype itself: A much larger clone sits a single nucleotide away, making a read error possible. V usage is TRBV24-1 and J usage is TRBJ2-4, with no clear D. Germline V lookup: CDR1 KGHDR, CDR2 SFDVKD. CDR3 length: 15 residues. The CDR3 coding sequence is TGTGTCACCAGTGATTTTGAAGGTGGAAAAAACATTCAGTACTTC. Translated: CVTSDFEGGKNIQYF.

In its sample, this clonotype was seen many times. The chain couples TRBV29-1 to TRBJ2-2, with D uncertain. Between the trimmed V and J ends, which lost 4 bases and 4 bases, there was a span of 10 bases. The CDR3 contains 13 residues. The V gene's germline CDR1 is SQVTM and CDR2 ANQGSEA. CDR3 amino acids: CSVGSHSTGELFF. The CDR3 region has the DNA TGCAGCGTTGGGTCACATTCCACCGGGGAGCTGTTTTTT.

This clonotype appeared a few times. This CDR3 is CSARVPGLAGRADTQYF. The CDR3 coding sequence is TGCAGTGCTAGAGTCCCGGGACTAGCGGGAAGGGCAGATACGCAGTATTTT. The chain links TRBV20-1 to TRBJ2-3; 13 bases agree with TRBD2. Germline CDR1 reads DFQATT; CDR2 reads SNEGSKA (reference sequence). After removal of 1 base from V and 4 bases from J, the junction contained 8 bases not matched to a gene. The CDR3 is made up of 17 amino acids.

This chain links TRBV6-6 with TRBJ2-7; 10 bases map to TRBD2. V shed 10 bases and J 3 bases; nucleotides not matched to a gene: 6. Looked up from germline, CDR1 is MNHNY and CDR2 is SVGAGI (reference sequence). This CDR3 has 13 amino acids. CDR3 protein: CATRTSGDYEQYF. The CDR3 bases are TGTGCCACCCGGACTAGCGGAGACTACGAGCAGTACTTC.

This clonotype was counted ten times or more. The chain recombines TRBV12-3 or TRBV12-4 with TRBJ2-1, with 7 bases lining up with TRBD2. The CDR3 length is 15 residues. Trimming cost V 3 bases and J 8 bases; bases outside gene matches: 10. The CDR3 reads CASSFEIKSGDEQFF. DNA of the CDR3: TGTGCCAGCAGTTTCGAGATTAAGAGCGGGGATGAGCAGTTCTTC.

This clonotype was seen repeatedly, ten times or more. The V gene is TRBV20-1, the J gene TRBJ2-1; possibly TRBD1 for D (5 bases). Germline loops: CDR1 DFQATT, CDR2 SNEGSKA (reference sequence). The CDR3 sequence is 14 residues long. The germline V and J ends were trimmed by 6 bases and 6 bases, with 18 bases remaining between them. The CDR3 loop reads CSAPQELKSNEQFF. CDR3 nucleotide sequence: TGCAGTGCACCACAGGAATTAAAAAGCAATGAGCAGTTCTTC.

There are many counts of this clonotype. V is TRBV4-1 and J is TRBJ2-3; D is undetermined. This CDR3 contains 14 residues. With 4 bases removed from V and 0 bases from J, the gap between germline ends came to 8 bases. In germline, CDR1 is MGHRA, CDR2 YSYEKL. For the CDR3, the DNA is TGCGCCAGCAGCCCGACGGCTAGCACAGATACGCAGTATTTT. It yields the protein CASSPTASTDTQYF.

This clonotype was counted a few times. The CDR3 reads CASSPWGAGNTIYF. Written as DNA, the CDR3 is TGTGCCAGCAGTCCCTGGGGCGCTGGAAACACCATATATTTT. The rearrangement uses TRBV12-3 or TRBV12-4 and TRBJ1-3, with D possibly matching TRBD1 (5 bases). CDR3 length: 14 amino acids. V lost 5 bases and J 2 bases, leaving 10 bases between the germline ends.

This clonotype has at least ten counts. The chain joins TRBV7-6 to TRBJ1-3; D call uncertain. The germline V and J ends were trimmed by 3 bases and 0 bases, with 6 bases remaining between them. The CDR3 covers 14 residues. CDR1 SGHVS and CDR2 FNYEAQ come from the germline V gene. For the CDR3, the DNA is TGTGCCAGCAGCTTCCTAAGCTCTGGAAACACCATATATTTT. Translation: CASSFLSSGNTIYF.

This clonotype was counted at least ten times. CDR3 amino acids: CASSMSRDFYGYTF. The CDR3 DNA reads as TGTGCCAGTAGTATGTCCCGGGACTTCTATGGCTACACCTTC. The chain uses TRBV19 and TRBJ1-2; weak D call: TRBD1 (5 bases). The CDR3 loop spans 14 amino acids. The V gene's germline CDR1 is LNHDA and CDR2 SQIVND (reference sequence). Trimming pared 3 bases from V and 4 bases from J, leaving 12 bases between.

This clonotype was recorded at least ten times. The rearrangement links TRBV10-3 to TRBJ2-1; tentatively, D is TRBD1 (6 bases). Germline CDR1 and CDR2: ENHRY and SYGVKD. The CDR3 has 15 amino acids. V dropped 3 bases and J dropped 6 bases, with 15 bases sitting between them. The CDR3 bases are TGTGCCATCAGTGACAACAGGGAAGGCGTCAATGAGCAGTTCTTC. Translated, it gives CAISDNREGVNEQFF.

The chain combines TRBV29-1 with TRBJ2-7; D not certain. The V end lost 4 bases, the J end lost 6 bases, and 13 bases lay between the germline ends. The germline CDR1 and CDR2 sequences are SQVTM and ANQGSEA. This CDR3 comprises 12 residues. The CDR3 DNA reads as TGCAGCGTTGTTGTGGTGGGCTGCGAGCAGTACTTC. It codes for CSVVVVGCEQYF.

The table lists this clonotype with many counts. This rearrangement joins TRBV29-1 to TRBJ2-7; the match to TRBD1 covers 7 bases. The CDR3 contains 14 residues. The V gene end was trimmed by 1 base and the J gene end by 4 bases; junction bases not matched to a gene: 7. Germline V gene data show CDR1 as SQVTM and CDR2 as ANQGSEA. Written as DNA, the CDR3 is TGCAGCGTTGAAGTAACAGGGGTTCTATACGAGCAGTACTTC. Translated, it gives CSVEVTGVLYEQYF.

This clonotype was detected ten times or more. The chain combines TRBV4-1 with TRBJ1-1, with 7 positions matching TRBD1. CDR1 MGHRA and CDR2 YSYEKL come from the germline V gene. V was clipped by 1 base and J by 7 bases; unmatched bases: 12. The CDR3 has 16 amino acids. CDR3 DNA: TGCGCCAGCAGCCAAGGTCCTCAGACAGGGAACGGTGAAGCTTTCTTT. Its translation is CASSQGPQTGNGEAFF.

This clonotype was observed many times. The chain is built from TRBV5-6 and TRBJ1-1; 8 bases match TRBD1. The CDR3 has 16 amino acids. Germline loops: CDR1 SGHDT, CDR2 YYEEEE. The J segment lost 0 bases and the V segment lost 0 bases, leaving 4 bases of the junction unmatched. Written as DNA, the CDR3 is TGTGCCAGCAGCTTGGGCCTGGGACAGGTGAACACTGAAGCTTTCTTT. This translates into CASSLGLGQVNTEAFF.

V usage is TRBV27 and J usage is TRBJ2-2; D not resolved. The germline V gene has CDR1 MNHEY and CDR2 SMNVEV (reference sequence). CDR3 length: 12 residues. Trimming removed 6 bases at V and 7 bases at J, with 9 bases between. The CDR3 DNA follows: TGTGCCAGCAGCACGACAAGCGGGGAGCTGTTTTTT. Amino acids: CASSTTSGELFF.

This clonotype was counted at least ten times. The rearrangement links TRBV19 to TRBJ2-3, with D perhaps matching TRBD2 (5 bases). This CDR3 is built from 17 residues. Trimming took off 6 bases at V and 5 bases at J, with 24 bases between the two ends. Germline V gene data show CDR1 as LNHDA and CDR2 as SQIVND (reference sequence). The CDR3 loop reads CASSLYGSGTAGDTQYF. The CDR3 region has the DNA TGTGCCAGTAGCTTATATGGGTCGGGAACCGCGGGAGATACGCAGTATTTT.

The sample holds a few counts of this clonotype. The J gene is TRBJ1-1, the V gene TRBV9, with D perhaps TRBD1 (5 bases). This CDR3 is 16 amino acids long. The ends were cut back, 4 bases at V and 0 bases at J, with 16 bases in the middle. Germline-derived CDR1 and CDR2 are SGDLS and YYNGEE. CDR3 nucleotide sequence: TGTGCCAGCAGCACTCATTCGGGGGGAATGAACACTGAAGCTTTCTTT. This codes for CASSTHSGGMNTEAFF.

This chain joins TRBV7-9 and TRBJ1-4, with 11 nucleotides matching TRBD1. Germline V gene data show CDR1 as SEHNR and CDR2 as FQNEAQ (reference sequence). There are 14 residues in the CDR3. The ends lost 5 bases at V and 7 bases at J; junction bases unmatched: 3. The CDR3 here is CASSTGTGGEKLFF. DNA of the CDR3: TGTGCCAGCAGCACCGGGACAGGGGGTGAAAAACTGTTTTTT.

This clonotype was observed a few times. The rearrangement links TRBV12-5 to TRBJ1-6, with D unclear. CDR3 length: 13 amino acids. CDR1 is LGHNT, CDR2 FRNRAP, per germline. Trimming removed 5 bases from V and 10 bases from J, with 12 bases in between. The CDR3 reads CASGMKERSPLHF. For the CDR3, the DNA is TGTGCTAGTGGTATGAAGGAGAGGTCACCCCTCCACTTT.

This clonotype was recorded many times. J is TRBJ1-5 and V is TRBV3-1; possibly TRBD1 for D (6 bases). The germline V gene encodes CDR1 LGHDT and CDR2 YNNKEL (reference sequence). V was shortened by 0 bases and J by 9 bases, with 12 bases between the two germline ends. The CDR3 is 14 residues long. Written as DNA, the CDR3 is TGTGCCAGCAGCCAAGAACAGGGCACGGGGCCCCAGCATTTT. Translating it yields CASSQEQGTGPQHF.

The chain carries TRBV18 and TRBJ2-3; possible D gene TRBD2, 5 bases. The CDR3 length is 16 residues. V lost 3 bases and J lost 0, with 13 bases in between. Germline values: CDR1 KGHSH, CDR2 LQKENI. CDR3: CASSPRGGSSTDTQYF. CDR3 DNA: TGTGCCAGCTCACCCCGGGGTGGGAGCAGCACAGATACGCAGTATTTT.

The sample holds many counts of this clonotype. The rearrangement joins TRBV5-1 to TRBJ1-1, with unresolved D. Germline V gives CDR1 SGHRS, CDR2 YFSETQ. Trimming cost V 4 bases and J 1 base, with 11 bases left between them. CDR3 size: 14 residues. The CDR3 nucleotides read TGCGCCAGCAGCGCCCAGAGTAAGAACACTGAAGCTTTCTTT. Translating it yields CASSAQSKNTEAFF.

The chain carries TRBV20-1 and TRBJ2-4; D unresolved. Germline values: CDR1 DFQATT, CDR2 SNEGSKA (reference sequence). The CDR3 has 10 residues. CDR3 nucleotides: TGCAGCTACCTCTTGGGCATTCAGTACTTC. As protein: CSYLLGIQYF.